This T cell receptor beta chain was sequenced for a study of blood T cell repertoires in COVID-19. The wider study: The study drew acute and convalescent COVID-19 samples from the United States, Italy and Spain. Sources were T cells, B-cell-depleted T cells, or PBMCs; the material itself was cDNA or gDNA.

One Seattle source followed patients from active infection through their disease course. Source study methods: For nucleated cells, counts were estimated from reference gene primer amplification. Profiling relied on immunoSEQ multiplex PCR, and the TCRdb table lists in-frame clones only, not all of them. That table is the source of V, J and clone size, and D and trimming were worked out from the DNA. The table lists 270,000 or so clones, roughly 90% of them singletons, with under 2.5% in the top ten. Germline V CDR1 and CDR2: SGHTA, FQGTGA. V dropped 2 bases and J dropped 6; count of bases not matched to a gene: 6. The CDR3 has 15 residues.

Sequencing was done on a sample of peripheral blood. The clonotype originates from a woman aged 55-69 years with COVID-19, enrolled during active disease. V usage is TRBV7-3 and J usage is TRBJ1-2; TRBD1 agrees at 10 bases. CDR3 sequence (DNA): TGTGCCAGCAGCTTAGGACAGGGGGTTTTGGATGGCTACACCTTC. This translates into CASSLGQGVLDGYTF.